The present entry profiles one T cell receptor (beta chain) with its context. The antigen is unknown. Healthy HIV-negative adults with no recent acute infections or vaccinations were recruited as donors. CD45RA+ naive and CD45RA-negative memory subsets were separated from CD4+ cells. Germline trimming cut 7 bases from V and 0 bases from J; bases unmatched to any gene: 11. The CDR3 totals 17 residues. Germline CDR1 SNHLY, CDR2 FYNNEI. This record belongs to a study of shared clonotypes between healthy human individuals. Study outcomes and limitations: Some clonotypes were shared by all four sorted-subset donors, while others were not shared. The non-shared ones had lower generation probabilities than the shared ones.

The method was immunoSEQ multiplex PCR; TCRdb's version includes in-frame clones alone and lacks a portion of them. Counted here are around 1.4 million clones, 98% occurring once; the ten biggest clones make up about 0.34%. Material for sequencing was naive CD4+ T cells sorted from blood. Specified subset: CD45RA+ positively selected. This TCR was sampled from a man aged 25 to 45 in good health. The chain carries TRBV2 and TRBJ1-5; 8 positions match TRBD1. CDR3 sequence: CASTLRTGKHSNQPQHF. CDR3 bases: TGTGCCAGCACCCTTCGGACAGGGAAACATAGCAATCAGCCCCAGCATTTT.